This T cell receptor (beta chain) was sequenced in a study of PD-1 blockade in classical Hodgkin lymphoma. Some clones are missing from TCRdb's copy, which holds only in-frame ones; the method was immunoSEQ multiplex PCR. The repertoire holds several thousand clones, with more than 65% as singletons. Each of the patients experienced relapse following autologous stem cell transplantation, and their brentuximab vedotin exposure differed. Investigators isolated CD4+ T cells from thawed PBMCs through magnetic negative selection. The CDR3 loop spans 11 amino acids. With 7 bases removed from V and 6 bases from J, the gap between germline ends came to 9 bases. Germline V gene lookup returns CDR1 MNHEY and CDR2 SVGAGI.

This specimen consisted of CD4+ T cells from blood, obtained at baseline. The rearrangement uses TRBV6-5 and TRBJ1-1, with D uncertain. The clonotype originates from a human donor with classical Hodgkin lymphoma. CDR3 nucleotide sequence: TGTGCCAGCAACCGGAGGGCTGAAGCTTTCTTT. Translation: CASNRRAEAFF.